This TCR beta chain emerged from a study of a mutant IDH1 vaccine in newly diagnosed glioma. The CDR3 sequence is 15 residues long. Germline CDR1 reads SGHRS; CDR2 reads YFSETQ. With 1 base removed from V and 3 bases from J, the gap between germline ends came to 11 bases. Time point defined: week 5, during vaccination. Every single dose of the vaccine, 300 ug of mutant IDH1 20-mer peptide, came with topical imiquimod. The donors' diagnosis was new WHO grade 3 or 4 astrocytoma that was IDH1-mutant and ATRX-lost. The method was immunoSEQ multiplex PCR; TCRdb's version includes in-frame clones alone and lacks a portion of them. This sample has more than 25,000 clones, with around 90% found just once. In the case of this clone: Its antigen remains unidentified.

This chain connects TRBV5-1 to TRBJ1-5; no definite D call. The material was peripheral blood mononuclear cells (PBMCs), obtained from a glioma patient whose treatment included an IDH1 peptide vaccine. The TCR sequence derives from a woman aged 35 to 49 with glioma. Some clones in this sample may be carry-over from other donors' samples. The CDR3, as DNA: TGCGCCAGCAGCTTGTTCGGCGACCTCAATCAGCCCCAGCATTTT. This codes for CASSLFGDLNQPQHF.